This T cell receptor beta chain was observed in a study of blood T cells in healthy people across ages. About this clonotype: Its matching antigen is unknown.

Through a sample-barcoded 5' primer and a J-beta primer mix, a second PCR was run for about 6 to 11 cycles. Each of the cDNA molecules was tagged by a template-switch adaptor with 12 random nucleotides. Using its own MiXCR run on the 5' RACE reads, TCRdb lists one record per CDR3 protein. The data hold about 1.8 million distinct CDR3 sequences, with approximately 50% observed a single time. Per germline, CDR1 SEHNR and CDR2 FQNEAQ (reference sequence). CDR3 size: 15 residues. The V end was cut by 0 bases, the J end by 2 bases, with 10 bases between. Study results and caveats: In long-lived donors, naive CD4+ cell counts and diversity exceeded those of aged donors.

This chain connects TRBV7-9 to TRBJ2-5; D uncertain. Material for sequencing was blood. This receptor was taken from a woman between 40 and 55 years old in good health. CDR3 protein: CASSLALVGQETQYF. The CDR3 bases are TGTGCCAGCAGCTTAGCGCTGGTCGGGCAAGAGACCCAGTACTTC.